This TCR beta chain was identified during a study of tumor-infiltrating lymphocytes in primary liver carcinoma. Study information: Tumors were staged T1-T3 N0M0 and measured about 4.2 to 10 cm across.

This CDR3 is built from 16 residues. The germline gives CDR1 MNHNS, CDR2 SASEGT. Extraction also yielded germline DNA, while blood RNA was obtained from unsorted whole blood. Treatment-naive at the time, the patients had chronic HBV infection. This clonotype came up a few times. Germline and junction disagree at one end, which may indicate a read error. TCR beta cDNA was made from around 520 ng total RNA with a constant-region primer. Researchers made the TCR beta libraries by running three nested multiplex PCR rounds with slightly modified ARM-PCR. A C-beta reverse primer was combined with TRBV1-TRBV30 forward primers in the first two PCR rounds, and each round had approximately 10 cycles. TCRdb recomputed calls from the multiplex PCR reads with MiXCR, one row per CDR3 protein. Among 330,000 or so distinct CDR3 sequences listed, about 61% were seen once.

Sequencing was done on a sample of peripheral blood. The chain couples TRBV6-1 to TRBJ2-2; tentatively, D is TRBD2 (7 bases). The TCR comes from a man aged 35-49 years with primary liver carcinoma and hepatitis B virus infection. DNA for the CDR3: TGTGCCAGCACTGAGTGGGGGGGGCGCGGCACCGGGGAGCTGTCTTTT. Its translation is CASTEWGGRGTGELSF.